Listed below are T cell receptor beta chains from one sample, sequenced in a study of blood T cells in healthy people across ages. TCRdb re-called the 5' RACE reads through MiXCR, storing one row per CDR3 protein. The sample contains about 680,000 distinct CDR3 sequences, around 49% of which appear only once. Sequencing was performed on blood. Receptors were obtained from a woman aged 55-69 years in good health. CDR3s include the opening cysteine and the closing phenylalanine or tryptophan. Clone size is stated in some rows and not others, as once, few, many or a class when expanded.

v_gene	j_gene	abundance	CDR3aa
TRBV2	TRBJ2-1	few	CASSRGGSFYNEQFF
TRBV29-1	TRBJ2-7	NA	CSVRIDSLSYEQYF
TRBV20-1	TRBJ2-7	NA	CSARSGGQSSDEQYF
TRBV20-1	TRBJ2-6	NA	CSASGAGAWANVLTF
TRBV7-2	TRBJ2-3	NA	CASSSRVPLTDTQYF
TRBV7-6	TRBJ2-3	NA	CASSSRGRTDTQYF
TRBV5-1	TRBJ2-1	NA	CASSLDSGRAYNEQFF
TRBV20-1	TRBJ2-7	NA	CSAHRVYEQYF
TRBV7-2	TRBJ1-1	NA	CASSLLGFEAFF
TRBV7-2	TRBJ2-3	NA	CASSDGLIVRPFTDTQYF
TRBV24-1	TRBJ2-1	NA	CATSDLTSGSYNEKFF
TRBV11-1	TRBJ2-5	NA	CASSLAPGGRETQYF
TRBV9	TRBJ1-2	few	CASSLGTGKGYTF
TRBV11-2	TRBJ2-1	many	CASSLVFQFIRGPGPHEQFF
TRBV30	TRBJ2-3	NA	CAWTRGGHTDTQYF
TRBV5-1	TRBJ1-4	once	CASSPGQGEQLFF
TRBV15	TRBJ2-2	NA	CATSRDQETGELFF
TRBV20-1	TRBJ2-1	once	CSASDLNEQFF
TRBV20-1	TRBJ1-6	NA	CSAIGQGLPLHF
TRBV9	NA	NA	CASSPQGLGSYEQYF
TRBV28	TRBJ2-5	NA	CASSFGIVEQYF
TRBV27	TRBJ2-3	NA	CASRILGGAQYF
TRBV4-3	TRBJ1-4	few	CASSGGGRGEKLFF
TRBV7-9	TRBJ2-2	NA	CASSLRAGVNTGELFF
TRBV29-1	TRBJ2-6	NA	CSVTELSGANVLTF
TRBV7-3	TRBJ2-6	NA	CASSTTGANVLTF
TRBV28	TRBJ1-1	few	CASQVFMNAEAFF
TRBV10-3	TRBJ1-4	NA	CAISMLGEGEKLFF